A selection of T cell receptor beta chains follows, all from one sample in a study of blood T cell repertoires in COVID-19. TCRdb's table, derived via immunoSEQ multiplex PCR, lists solely in-frame clones and lacks some. Of about 53,000 clones listed, roughly 79% were seen once; the top ten hold around 15%. What was sequenced was peripheral blood. The receptors come from a human donor in a cohort sampled during active COVID-19. CDR3s include the opening cysteine and the closing phenylalanine or tryptophan. A D gene is named only where the DNA matches it firmly. Only part of the rows carry a size: once, few, many, or a class if the clone is expanded.

cdr3_length	d_call	j_call	clone_size	v_call	cdr3_aa	cdr3_nt
13	.	TRBJ2-3	.	TRBV7-2	CASGVIPSDTQYF	TGTGCCTCAGGGGTTATACCGTCAGATACGCAGTATTTT
14	.	TRBJ2-4	.	TRBV5-1	CASSFDGAKNIQYF	TGCGCCAGCAGCTTTGACGGGGCCAAAAACATTCAGTACTTC
17	.	TRBJ2-2	.	TRBV6-6	CASSRKSSGAGPGELFF	TGTGCCAGCAGCCGAAAGAGCTCAGGGGCTGGTCCCGGGGAGCTGTTTTTT
14	.	TRBJ1-4	.	TRBV2	CASNTDFAGEKLFF	TGTGCCAGCAATACGGACTTCGCGGGGGAAAAACTGTTTTTT
13	.	TRBJ2-7	.	TRBV15	CATSREGGYEQYF	TGTGCCACCAGCAGAGAGGGGGGATACGAGCAGTACTTC
14	.	TRBJ1-3	.	TRBV5-1	CASSRQDSGNTIYF	TGCGCCAGCAGCAGACAAGACTCTGGAAACACCATATATTTT
14	TRBD1	TRBJ1-1	once	TRBV6-5	CASTRQGASAEAFF	TGTGCCAGCACAAGACAGGGGGCAAGCGCTGAAGCTTTCTTT
15	.	TRBJ1-3	once	TRBV6-4	CASSVGPFGGNTIYF	TGTGCCAGCAGTGTGGGGCCTTTCGGGGGAAACACCATATATTTT
14	.	TRBJ2-3	.	TRBV7-2	CASSGGDRTDTQYF	TGTGCCAGCAGCGGCGGGGACCGCACAGATACGCAGTATTTT
16	.	TRBJ1-3	.	TRBV7-2	CASSPNPAGTGNTIYF	TGTGCCAGCAGCCCGAACCCTGCAGGGACTGGAAACACCATATATTTT
15	.	TRBJ2-1	.	TRBV9	CASSPPEMGHNEQFF	TGTGCCAGCAGCCCCCCGGAAATGGGCCACAATGAGCAGTTCTTC
15	.	TRBJ1-5	.	TRBV5-1	CASSFSGGSNQPQHF	TGCGCCAGCAGCTTTTCTGGGGGGAGCAATCAGCCCCAGCATTTT
14	.	TRBJ2-3	few	TRBV5-4	CASSFGGDTDTQYF	TGTGCCAGCAGCTTTGGCGGGGACACAGATACGCAGTATTTT
16	TRBD1	TRBJ1-6	.	TRBV18	CASSSLSGTGGSPLHF	TGTGCCAGCTCATCCCTCTCCGGGACAGGGGGTTCACCCCTCCACTTT
16	TRBD2	TRBJ2-2	.	TRBV5-4	CASSSRTSGSGGELFF	TGTGCCAGCAGCTCGAGGACTAGCGGGAGCGGCGGGGAGCTGTTTTTT
15	.	TRBJ1-5	.	TRBV28	CASNPTRGGNQPQHF	TGTGCCAGCAATCCGACCAGGGGCGGCAATCAGCCCCAGCATTTT
17	TRBD2	TRBJ2-7	.	TRBV4-1	CASSPGLAGGYSDEQYF	TGCGCCAGCAGCCCGGGACTAGCGGGGGGGTATTCCGACGAGCAGTACTTC
13	.	TRBJ2-3	.	TRBV18	CASSPPGADTQYF	TGTGCCAGCTCACCACCGGGCGCAGATACGCAGTATTTT
13	TRBD1	TRBJ2-1	.	TRBV5-1	CASSLVSGTGQFF	TGCGCCAGCAGCTTGGTCTCGGGGACAGGTCAGTTCTTC
15	.	TRBJ1-1	.	TRBV5-6	CASSWAWERNTEAFF	TGTGCCAGCAGCTGGGCCTGGGAGAGGAACACTGAAGCTTTCTTT
13	.	TRBJ2-7	few	TRBV4-1	CASSHRASYEQYF	TGCGCCAGCAGCCACAGGGCTAGCTACGAGCAGTACTTC
17	TRBD1	TRBJ1-3	.	TRBV4-3	CASSQDEDREGGNTIYF	TGCGCCAGCAGCCAAGATGAGGACAGGGAGGGCGGAAACACCATATATTTT
13	.	TRBJ1-1	.	TRBV19	CASSMGAGFEAFF	TGTGCCAGTAGTATGGGGGCAGGCTTTGAAGCTTTCTTT
13	.	TRBJ2-3	.	TRBV7-2	CASRGQITDTQYF	TGTGCCAGCAGGGGACAAATCACAGATACGCAGTATTTT
16	TRBD2	TRBJ2-2	.	TRBV28	CASSPQTSVATGELFF	TGTGCCAGCAGTCCCCAGACTAGCGTGGCCACCGGGGAGCTGTTTTTT
11	.	TRBJ2-1	.	TRBV13	CASSSRLEQFF	TGTGCCAGCAGCTCTCGTCTAGAGCAGTTCTTC
15	.	TRBJ1-4	.	TRBV6-5	CASRGGGVTNEKLFF	TGTGCCAGCAGGGGCGGGGGTGTAACTAATGAAAAACTGTTTTTT
13	.	TRBJ2-2	.	TRBV10-3	CAISEQFFGELFF	TGTGCCATCAGTGAGCAGTTTTTCGGGGAGCTGTTTTTT
13	TRBD1	TRBJ2-5	.	TRBV9	CASSARQGAIWNF	TGTGCCAGCAGCGCCCGACAGGGGGCGATCTGGAACTTC
15	TRBD1	TRBJ1-6	once	TRBV14	CASRPGTGDNSPLHF	TGTGCCAGCAGACCCGGGACAGGGGATAATTCACCCCTCCACTTT
13	.	TRBJ2-5	.	TRBV7-2	CASSPGSLETQYF	TGTGCCAGCAGTCCCGGGTCCCTAGAGACCCAGTACTTC